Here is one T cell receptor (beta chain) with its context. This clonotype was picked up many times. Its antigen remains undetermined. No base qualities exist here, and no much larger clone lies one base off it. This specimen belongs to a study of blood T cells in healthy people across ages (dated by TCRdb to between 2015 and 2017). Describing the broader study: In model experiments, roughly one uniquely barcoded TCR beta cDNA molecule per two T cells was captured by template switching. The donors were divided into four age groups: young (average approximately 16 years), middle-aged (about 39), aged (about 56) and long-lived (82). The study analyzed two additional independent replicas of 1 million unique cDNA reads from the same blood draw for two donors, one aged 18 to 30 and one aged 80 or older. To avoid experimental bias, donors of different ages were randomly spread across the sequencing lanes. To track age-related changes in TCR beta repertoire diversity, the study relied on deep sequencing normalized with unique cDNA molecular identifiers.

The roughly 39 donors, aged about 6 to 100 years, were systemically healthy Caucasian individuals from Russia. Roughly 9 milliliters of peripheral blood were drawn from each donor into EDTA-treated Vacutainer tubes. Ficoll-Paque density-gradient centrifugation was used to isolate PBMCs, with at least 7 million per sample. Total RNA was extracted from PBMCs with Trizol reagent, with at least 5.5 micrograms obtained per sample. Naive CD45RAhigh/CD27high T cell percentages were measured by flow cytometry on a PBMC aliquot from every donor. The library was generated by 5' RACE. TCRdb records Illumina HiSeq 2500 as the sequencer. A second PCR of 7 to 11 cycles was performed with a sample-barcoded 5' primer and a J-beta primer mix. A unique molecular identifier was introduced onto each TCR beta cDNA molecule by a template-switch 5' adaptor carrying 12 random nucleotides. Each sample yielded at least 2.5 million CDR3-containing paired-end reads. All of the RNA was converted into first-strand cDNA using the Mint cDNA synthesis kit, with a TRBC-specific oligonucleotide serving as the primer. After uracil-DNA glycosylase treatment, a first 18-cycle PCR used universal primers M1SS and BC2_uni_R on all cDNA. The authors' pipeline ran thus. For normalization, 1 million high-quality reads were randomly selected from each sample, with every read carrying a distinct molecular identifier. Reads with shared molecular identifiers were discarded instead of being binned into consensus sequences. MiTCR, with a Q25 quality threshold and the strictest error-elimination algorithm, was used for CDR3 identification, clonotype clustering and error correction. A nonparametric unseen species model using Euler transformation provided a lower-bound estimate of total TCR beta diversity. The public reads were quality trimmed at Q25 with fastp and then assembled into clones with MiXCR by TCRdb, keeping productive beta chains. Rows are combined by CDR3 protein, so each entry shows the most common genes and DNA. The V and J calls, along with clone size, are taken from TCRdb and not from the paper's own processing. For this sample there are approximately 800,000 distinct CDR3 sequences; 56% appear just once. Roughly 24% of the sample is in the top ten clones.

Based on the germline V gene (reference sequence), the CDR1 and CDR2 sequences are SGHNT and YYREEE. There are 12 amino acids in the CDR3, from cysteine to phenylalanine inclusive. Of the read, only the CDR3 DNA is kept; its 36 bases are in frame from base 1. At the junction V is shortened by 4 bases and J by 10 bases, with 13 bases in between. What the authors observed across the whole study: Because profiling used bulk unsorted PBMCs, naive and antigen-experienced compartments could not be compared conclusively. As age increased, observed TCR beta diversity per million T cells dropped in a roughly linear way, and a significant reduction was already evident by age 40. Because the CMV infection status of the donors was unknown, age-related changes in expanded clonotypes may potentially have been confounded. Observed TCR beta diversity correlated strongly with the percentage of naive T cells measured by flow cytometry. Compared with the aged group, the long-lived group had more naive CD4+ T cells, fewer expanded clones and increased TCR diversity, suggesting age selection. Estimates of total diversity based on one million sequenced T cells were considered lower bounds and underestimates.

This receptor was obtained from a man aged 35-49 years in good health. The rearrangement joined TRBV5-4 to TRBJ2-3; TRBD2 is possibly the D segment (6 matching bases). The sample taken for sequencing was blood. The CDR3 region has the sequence CASSLRDSAQYF. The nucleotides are TGTGCCAGCAGCCTTCGGGACTCGGCGCAGTATTTT.